Listed below are T cell receptor beta chains from one sample, sequenced in a study of technical replicates of blood from a few donors. Libraries were prepared by immunoSEQ multiplex PCR; TCRdb keeps only in-frame clonotypes and omits some of them. The data show around 79,000 clones, with roughly 92% seen just once and about 0.24% held by the top ten. The sequenced sample consisted of T cells isolated from PBMCs. These receptors originate from a human donor in good health. Each CDR3 is given with its conserved first and last residue. A D gene is named only where the DNA matches it firmly. Clone size appears in some rows only: once, few, many, or a class for an expanded clone.

d_call	v_call	clone_size	j_call	cdr3_nt	cdr3_aa
-	TRBV4-1	-	TRBJ2-1	TGCGCCAGCAGCCGAGAAGGAATTGGAGGTGAGCAGTTCTTC	CASSREGIGGEQFF
TRBD2	TRBV9	few	TRBJ2-1	TGTGCCAGCAGCTCCCGGACTAGCCGTCCTAAGACCTACAATGAGCAGTTCTTC	CASSSRTSRPKTYNEQFF
TRBD2	TRBV29-1	-	TRBJ2-3	TGCAGCGTTGAAGCCCAGCGGGAGTTTGGGGCAGATACGCAGTATTTT	CSVEAQREFGADTQYF
TRBD1	TRBV29-1	-	TRBJ2-2	TGCAGCGTATTGACAGGGGTTAACACCGGGGAGCTGTTTTTT	CSVLTGVNTGELFF
-	TRBV5-1	once	TRBJ1-1	TGCGCCAGCAGCTTGGATCCCGCGTCCGAAGCTTTCTTT	CASSLDPASEAFF
-	TRBV27	-	TRBJ2-3	TGTGCCAGCAGTTTATCTGGGGGCCCCGGCGATACGCAGTATTTT	CASSLSGGPGDTQYF
-	TRBV5-1	-	TRBJ2-7	TGCGCCAGCAGCTTGGGCCAGGGCTCGAGCTCCTACGAGCAGTACTTC	CASSLGQGSSSYEQYF
TRBD2	TRBV4-1	-	TRBJ2-1	TGCGCCAGCAGGGGACTAGCGGGCTACAATGAGCAGTTCTTC	CASRGLAGYNEQFF
-	TRBV28	-	TRBJ2-1	TGTGCCAGCAGGAGTTCGGTTGAACCCCACAATGAGCAGTTCTTC	CASRSSVEPHNEQFF
-	TRBV27	-	TRBJ2-6	TGTGCCAGCAGTTTATCGGCGGCTCGGTTCTCTGGGGCCAACGTCCTGACTTTC	CASSLSAARFSGANVLTF
-	TRBV4-1	-	TRBJ2-1	TGCGCCAGCAGCCTATGGGGGGAGGAGCAGTTCTTC	CASSLWGEEQFF
-	TRBV4-1	-	TRBJ2-7	TGCGCCAGCAGCCAAGTGACTAGTGGCGAGCAGTACTTC	CASSQVTSGEQYF